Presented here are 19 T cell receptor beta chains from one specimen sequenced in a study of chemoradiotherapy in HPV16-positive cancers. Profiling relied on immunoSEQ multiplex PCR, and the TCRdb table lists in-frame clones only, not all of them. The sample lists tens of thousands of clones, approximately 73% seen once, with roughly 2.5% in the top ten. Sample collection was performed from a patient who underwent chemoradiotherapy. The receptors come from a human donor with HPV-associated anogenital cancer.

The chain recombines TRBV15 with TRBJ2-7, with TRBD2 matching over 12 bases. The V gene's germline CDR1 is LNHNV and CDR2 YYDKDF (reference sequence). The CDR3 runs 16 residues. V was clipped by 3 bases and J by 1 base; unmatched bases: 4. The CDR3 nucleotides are TGTGCCACCAGCAGGGGTGGGACTAGCGGGTCCTACGAGCAGTACTTC. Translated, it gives CATSRGGTSGSYEQYF.

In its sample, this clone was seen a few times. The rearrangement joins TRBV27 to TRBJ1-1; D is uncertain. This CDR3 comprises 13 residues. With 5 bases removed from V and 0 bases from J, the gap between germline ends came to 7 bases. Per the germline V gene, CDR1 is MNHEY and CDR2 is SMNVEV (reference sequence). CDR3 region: CASSPKLNTEAFF. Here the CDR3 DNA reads TGTGCCAGCAGTCCAAAGCTGAACACTGAAGCTTTCTTT.

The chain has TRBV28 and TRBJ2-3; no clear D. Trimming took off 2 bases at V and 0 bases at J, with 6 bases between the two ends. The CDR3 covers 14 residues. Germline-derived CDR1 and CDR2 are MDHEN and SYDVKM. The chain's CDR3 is CASSLGGSTDTQYF. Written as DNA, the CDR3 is TGTGCCAGCAGTTTAGGCGGCAGCACAGATACGCAGTATTTT.

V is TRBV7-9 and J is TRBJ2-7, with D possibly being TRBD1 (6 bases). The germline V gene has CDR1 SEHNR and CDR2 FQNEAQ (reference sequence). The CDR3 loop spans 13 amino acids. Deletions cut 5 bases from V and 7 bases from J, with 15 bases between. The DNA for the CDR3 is TGTGCCAGCAGCCCCGGGCTCGACAGGGAGCAGTACTTC. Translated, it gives CASSPGLDREQYF.

CDR3 amino acids: CASSMMVGGRSYNSPLHF. The CDR3 DNA reads TGTGCCAGTAGTATGATGGTAGGGGGACGGTCCTATAATTCACCCCTCCACTTT. The rearrangement uses TRBV19 and TRBJ1-6, with D possibly matching TRBD1 (6 bases). The germline V gene encodes CDR1 LNHDA and CDR2 SQIVND (reference sequence). V shed 3 bases and J shed 1 base, with 16 bases lying between them. This CDR3 contains 18 residues.

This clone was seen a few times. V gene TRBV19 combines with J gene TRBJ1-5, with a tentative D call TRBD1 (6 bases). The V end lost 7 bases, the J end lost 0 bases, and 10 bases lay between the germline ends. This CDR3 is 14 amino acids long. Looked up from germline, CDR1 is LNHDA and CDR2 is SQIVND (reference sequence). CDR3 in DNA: TGTGCCAGTACTACAGGGTATAGCAATCAGCCCCAGCATTTT. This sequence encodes CASTTGYSNQPQHF.

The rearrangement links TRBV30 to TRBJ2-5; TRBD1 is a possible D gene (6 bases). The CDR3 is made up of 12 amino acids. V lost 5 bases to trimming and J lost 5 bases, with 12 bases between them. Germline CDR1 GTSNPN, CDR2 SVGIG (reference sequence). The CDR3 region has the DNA TGTGCCTGGGGGGGACATACCGAGACCCAGTACTTC. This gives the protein CAWGGHTETQYF.

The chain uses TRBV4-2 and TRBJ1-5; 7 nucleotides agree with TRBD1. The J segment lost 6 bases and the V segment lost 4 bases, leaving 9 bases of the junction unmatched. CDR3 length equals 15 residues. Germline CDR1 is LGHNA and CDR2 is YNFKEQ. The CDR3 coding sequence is TGTGCCAGCAGCCGTGAGGAGGGGGCGGTTCAGCCCCAGCATTTT. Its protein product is CASSREEGAVQPQHF.

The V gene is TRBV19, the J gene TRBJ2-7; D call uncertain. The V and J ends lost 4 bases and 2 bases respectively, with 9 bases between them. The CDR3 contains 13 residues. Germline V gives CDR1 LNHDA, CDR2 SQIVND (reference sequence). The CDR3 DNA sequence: TGTGCCAGTAGTAGAGACGGAGCCTACGAGCAGTACTTC. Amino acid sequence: CASSRDGAYEQYF.

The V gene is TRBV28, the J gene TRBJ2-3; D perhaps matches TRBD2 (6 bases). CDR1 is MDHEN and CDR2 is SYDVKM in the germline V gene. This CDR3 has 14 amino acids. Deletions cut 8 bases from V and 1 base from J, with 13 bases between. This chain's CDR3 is CASCGGEGTDTQYF. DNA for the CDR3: TGTGCCAGCTGTGGCGGGGAGGGCACAGATACGCAGTATTTT.

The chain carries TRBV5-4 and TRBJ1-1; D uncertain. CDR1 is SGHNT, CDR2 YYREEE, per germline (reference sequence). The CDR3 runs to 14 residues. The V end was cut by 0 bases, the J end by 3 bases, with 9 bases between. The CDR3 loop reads CASSLESEYTEAFF. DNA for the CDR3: TGTGCCAGCAGCTTGGAATCAGAGTACACTGAAGCTTTCTTT.

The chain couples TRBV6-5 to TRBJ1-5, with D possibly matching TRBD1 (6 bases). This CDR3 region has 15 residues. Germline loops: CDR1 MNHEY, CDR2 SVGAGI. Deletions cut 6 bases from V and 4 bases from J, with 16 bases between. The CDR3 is CASSLRGWGNQPQHF. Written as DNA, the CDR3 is TGTGCCAGCAGCCTCAGGGGATGGGGTAATCAGCCCCAGCATTTT.

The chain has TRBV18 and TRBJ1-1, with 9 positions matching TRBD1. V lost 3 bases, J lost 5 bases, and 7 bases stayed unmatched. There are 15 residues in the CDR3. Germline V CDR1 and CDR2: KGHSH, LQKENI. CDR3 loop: CASSPRTGAGTEAFF. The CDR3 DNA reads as TGTGCCAGCTCACCCCGGACAGGGGCGGGAACTGAAGCTTTCTTT. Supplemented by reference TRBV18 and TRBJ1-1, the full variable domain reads NAGVMQNPRHLVRRRGQEARLRCSPMKGHSHVYWYRQLPEEGLKFMVYLQKENIIDESGMPKERFSAEFPKEGPSILRIQQVVRGDSAAYFCASSPRTGAGTEAFFGQGTRLTVV.

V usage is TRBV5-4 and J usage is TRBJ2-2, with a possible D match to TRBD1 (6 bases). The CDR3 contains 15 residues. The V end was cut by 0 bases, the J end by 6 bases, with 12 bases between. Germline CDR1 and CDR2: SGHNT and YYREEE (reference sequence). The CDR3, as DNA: TGTGCCAGCAGCTTGGCCAAACAGGGCGCCGGGGAGCTGTTTTTT. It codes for CASSLAKQGAGELFF. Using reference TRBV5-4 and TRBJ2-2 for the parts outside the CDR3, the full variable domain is ETGVTQSPTHLIKTRGQQVTLRCSSQSGHNTVSWYQQALGQGPQFIFQYYREEENGRGNFPPRFSGLQFPNYSSELNVNALELDDSALYLCASSLAKQGAGELFFGEGSRLTVL.

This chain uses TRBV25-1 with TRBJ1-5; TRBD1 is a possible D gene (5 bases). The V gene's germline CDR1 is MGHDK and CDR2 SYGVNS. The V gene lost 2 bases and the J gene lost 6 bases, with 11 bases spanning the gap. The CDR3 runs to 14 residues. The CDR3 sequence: CASSEAREVQPQHF. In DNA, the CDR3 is TGTGCCAGCAGTGAAGCCAGGGAAGTTCAGCCCCAGCATTTT.

Written as DNA, the CDR3 is TGTGCCAGCAGCCCAGCCCGGACTAGCGGAACAGATACGCAGTATTTT. Its protein is CASSPARTSGTDTQYF. The chain has TRBV6-6 and TRBJ2-3, with 10 bases identical to TRBD2. Trimming took 6 bases from V and 3 from J; bases not matched to a gene: 9. In germline, CDR1 is MNHNY, CDR2 SVGAGI (reference sequence). This CDR3 region has 16 residues.

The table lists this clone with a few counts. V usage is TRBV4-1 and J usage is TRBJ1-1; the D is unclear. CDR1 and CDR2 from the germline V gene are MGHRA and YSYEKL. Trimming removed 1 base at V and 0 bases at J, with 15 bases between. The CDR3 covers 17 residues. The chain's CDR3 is CASSQVDLGWVNTEAFF. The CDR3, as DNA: TGCGCCAGCAGCCAAGTAGACCTGGGATGGGTGAACACTGAAGCTTTCTTT.

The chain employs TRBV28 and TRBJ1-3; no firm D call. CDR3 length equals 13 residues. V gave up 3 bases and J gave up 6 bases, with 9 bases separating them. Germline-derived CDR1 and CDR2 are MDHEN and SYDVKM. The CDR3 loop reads CASSLLQENTIYF. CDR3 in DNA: TGTGCCAGCAGTTTGTTGCAGGAAAACACCATATATTTT.

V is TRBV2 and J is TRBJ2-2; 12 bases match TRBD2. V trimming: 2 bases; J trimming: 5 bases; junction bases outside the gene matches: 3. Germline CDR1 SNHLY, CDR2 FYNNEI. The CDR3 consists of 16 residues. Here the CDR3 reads CASSERLAGGTGELFF. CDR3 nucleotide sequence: TGTGCCAGCAGTGAAAGGCTAGCGGGGGGGACCGGGGAGCTGTTTTTT.